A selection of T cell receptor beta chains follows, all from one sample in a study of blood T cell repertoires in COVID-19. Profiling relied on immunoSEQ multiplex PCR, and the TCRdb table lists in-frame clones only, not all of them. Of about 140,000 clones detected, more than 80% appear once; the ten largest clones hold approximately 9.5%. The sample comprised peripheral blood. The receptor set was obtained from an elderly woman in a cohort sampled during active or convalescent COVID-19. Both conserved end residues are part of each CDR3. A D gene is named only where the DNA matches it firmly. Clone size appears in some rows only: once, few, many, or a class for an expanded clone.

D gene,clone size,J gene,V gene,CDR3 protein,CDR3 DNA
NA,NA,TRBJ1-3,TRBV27,CASSSRSSGNTIYF,TGTGCCAGCAGTTCGAGGAGCTCTGGAAACACCATATATTTT
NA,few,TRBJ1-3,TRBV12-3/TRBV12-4,CASSLVQGNTIYF,TGTGCCAGCAGTTTAGTACAGGGAAACACCATATATTTT
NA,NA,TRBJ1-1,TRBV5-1,CASSLIQGKLTEAFF,TGCGCCAGCAGCTTAATCCAGGGGAAGCTCACTGAAGCTTTCTTT
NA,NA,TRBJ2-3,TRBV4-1,CASSQHGQGGRPSTDTQYF,TGCGCCAGCAGCCAGCACGGACAGGGAGGGAGACCTAGCACAGATACGCAGTATTTT
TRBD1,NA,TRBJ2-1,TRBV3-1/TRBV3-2,CASSNRDRGNNEQFF,TGTGCCAGCAGCAACCGGGACAGGGGCAACAATGAGCAGTTCTTC
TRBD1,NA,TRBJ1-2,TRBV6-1,CASSEPGQGTYGYTF,TGTGCCAGCAGTGAACCGGGACAGGGAACCTATGGCTACACCTTC
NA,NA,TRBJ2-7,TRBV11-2,CASSLVAASSYEQYF,TGTGCCAGCAGCTTAGTAGCGGCGAGCTCCTACGAGCAGTACTTC
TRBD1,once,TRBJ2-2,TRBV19,CATKQGQGGTGELFF,TGTGCCACCAAACAGGGACAGGGTGGCACCGGGGAGCTGTTTTTT
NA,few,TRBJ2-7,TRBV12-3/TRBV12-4,CASSFRSLEQYF,TGTGCCAGCAGTTTCCGTTCACTCGAGCAGTACTTC
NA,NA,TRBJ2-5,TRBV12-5,CASGSGQLIQETQYF,TGTGCTAGTGGTTCCGGACAGCTAATCCAAGAGACCCAGTACTTC
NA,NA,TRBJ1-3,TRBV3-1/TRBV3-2,CASSPSTGNTIYF,TGTGCCAGCAGCCCTAGTACTGGAAACACCATATATTTT
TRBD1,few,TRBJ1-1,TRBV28,CASGTGGGGTEAFF,TGTGCCAGCGGGACAGGGGGCGGGGGCACTGAAGCTTTCTTT
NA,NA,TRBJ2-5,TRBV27,CASSGGNGFPETQYF,TGTGCCAGCAGTGGGGGGAACGGATTCCCGGAGACCCAGTACTTC
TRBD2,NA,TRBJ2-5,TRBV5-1,CASSSSGGNQETQYF,TGCGCCAGCAGCAGTAGCGGGGGGAACCAAGAGACCCAGTACTTC
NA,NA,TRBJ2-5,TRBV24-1,CATSETNREETQYF,TGTGCCACCAGTGAAACGAACAGGGAGGAGACCCAGTACTTC
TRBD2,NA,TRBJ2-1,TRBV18,CASSQLAGNNEQFF,TGTGCCAGCTCACAACTAGCGGGAAACAATGAGCAGTTCTTC
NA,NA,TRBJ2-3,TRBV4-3,CASSQLYGTGPDTQYF,TGCGCCAGCAGCCAACTCTACGGGACTGGTCCAGATACGCAGTATTTT
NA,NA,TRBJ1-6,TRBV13,CASSFQFSPLHF,TGTGCCAGCAGCTTTCAGTTTTCACCCCTCCACTTT
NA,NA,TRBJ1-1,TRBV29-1,CSVEWPLNTEAFF,TGCAGCGTTGAATGGCCACTGAACACTGAAGCTTTCTTT
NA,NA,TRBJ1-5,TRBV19,CASSIEGLYSNQPQHF,TGTGCCAGTAGTATAGAAGGACTGTATAGCAATCAGCCCCAGCATTTT
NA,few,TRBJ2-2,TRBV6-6,CASSPRGTANTGELFF,TGTGCCAGCAGCCCTAGAGGGACTGCGAACACCGGGGAGCTGTTTTTT
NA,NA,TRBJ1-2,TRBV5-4,CASSLGQKSGGYTF,TGTGCCAGCAGCTTGGGGCAGAAAAGTGGTGGCTACACCTTC
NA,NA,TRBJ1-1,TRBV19,CASTQFTEAFF,TGTGCCAGTACCCAGTTCACTGAAGCTTTCTTT
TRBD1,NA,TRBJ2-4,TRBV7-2,CASSHQTGSNIQYF,TGTGCCAGCAGCCATCAGACAGGGTCTAACATTCAGTACTTC
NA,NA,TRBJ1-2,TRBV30,CAWSFGHGPLRGYGYTF,TGTGCCTGGAGTTTCGGACATGGACCCTTAAGGGGCTATGGCTACACCTTC
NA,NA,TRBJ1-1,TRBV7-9,CASSLATSWRGGTEAFF,TGTGCCAGCAGCTTAGCGACCTCGTGGAGGGGCGGGACTGAAGCTTTCTTT
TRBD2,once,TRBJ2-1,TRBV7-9,CASSLGTSAAEQFF,TGTGCCAGCAGCTTAGGGACTAGCGCCGCTGAGCAGTTCTTC
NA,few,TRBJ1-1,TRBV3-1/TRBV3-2,CASSPGTRGGAEAFF,TGTGCCAGCAGCCCAGGGACCCGGGGGGGTGCTGAAGCTTTCTTT
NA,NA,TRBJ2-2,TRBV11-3,CASSLDGSRPGELFF,TGTGCCAGCAGCTTAGACGGGAGTCGGCCCGGGGAGCTGTTTTTT
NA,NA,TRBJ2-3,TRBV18,CASSPEGSSEPPDTQYF,TGTGCCAGCTCCCCGGAAGGCTCTAGCGAGCCTCCAGATACGCAGTATTTT
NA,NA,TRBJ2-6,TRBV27,CASRINGANVLTF,TGTGCCAGCAGAATAAATGGGGCCAACGTCCTGACTTTC
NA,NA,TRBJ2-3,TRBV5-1,CASSAPQGTPTDTQYF,TGCGCCAGCAGCGCTCCACAGGGAACCCCCACAGATACGCAGTATTTT
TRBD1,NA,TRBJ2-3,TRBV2,CASSSDRGIGTQYF,TGTGCCAGCAGTTCGGACAGGGGCATAGGTACGCAGTATTTT
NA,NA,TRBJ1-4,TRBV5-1,CASSSRGGEKLFF,TGCGCCAGCAGCTCACGGGGTGGTGAAAAACTGTTTTTT
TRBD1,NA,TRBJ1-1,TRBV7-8,CASSFDRVGAFF,TGTGCCAGCAGCTTCGACAGGGTAGGAGCTTTCTTT
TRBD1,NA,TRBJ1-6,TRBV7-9,CASSLEWAGGTSPLHF,TGTGCCAGCAGCTTAGAGTGGGCAGGGGGAACTTCACCCCTCCACTTT
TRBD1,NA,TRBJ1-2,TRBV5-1,CASSLEKTGNDGYTF,TGCGCCAGCAGCTTGGAAAAGACAGGGAACGATGGCTACACCTTC
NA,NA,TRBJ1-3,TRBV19,CASSIAPARSGNTIYF,TGTGCCAGTAGTATAGCCCCGGCCAGGTCTGGAAACACCATATATTTT
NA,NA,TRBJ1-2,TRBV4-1,CASSRRAGAYGYTF,TGCGCCAGCAGCCGCCGGGCGGGCGCATATGGCTACACCTTC
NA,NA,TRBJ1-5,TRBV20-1,CSASPVNQPQHF,TGCAGTGCTAGTCCCGTCAATCAGCCCCAGCATTTT
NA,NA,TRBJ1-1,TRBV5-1,CASMGQGGTEAFF,TGCGCCAGCATGGGGCAGGGAGGAACTGAAGCTTTCTTT
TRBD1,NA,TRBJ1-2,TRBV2,CASSLFGQANYGYTF,TGTGCCAGCAGCCTTTTTGGACAGGCCAACTATGGCTACACCTTC
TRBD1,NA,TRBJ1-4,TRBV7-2,CASRQGGNEKLFF,TGTGCCAGCCGACAGGGGGGGAATGAAAAACTGTTTTTT
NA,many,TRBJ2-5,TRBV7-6,CASSLVGDGQETQYF,TGTGCCAGCAGCTTAGTAGGGGATGGCCAAGAGACCCAGTACTTC
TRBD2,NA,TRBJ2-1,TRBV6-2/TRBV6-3,CASSLIAGGIDEQFF,TGTGCCAGCAGTCTCATAGCGGGGGGGATAGATGAGCAGTTCTTC
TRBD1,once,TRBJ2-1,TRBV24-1,CATSDSGTGDLDEQFF,TGTGCCACCAGTGACTCCGGGACAGGGGACTTGGATGAGCAGTTCTTC
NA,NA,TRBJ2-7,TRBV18,CASSLGGPEVEQYF,TGTGCCAGCTCACTGGGGGGGCCGGAGGTCGAGCAGTACTTC
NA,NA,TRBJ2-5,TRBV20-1,CSARDQRLQYF,TGCAGTGCTAGAGATCAGAGACTACAGTACTTC
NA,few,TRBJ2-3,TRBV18,CASSPRGRGVTDTQYF,TGTGCCAGCTCACCAAGGGGGCGCGGGGTAACAGATACGCAGTATTTT
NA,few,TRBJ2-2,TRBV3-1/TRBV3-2,CASSQQLFGTGELFF,TGTGCCAGCAGCCAGCAGTTGTTTGGCACCGGGGAGCTGTTTTTT